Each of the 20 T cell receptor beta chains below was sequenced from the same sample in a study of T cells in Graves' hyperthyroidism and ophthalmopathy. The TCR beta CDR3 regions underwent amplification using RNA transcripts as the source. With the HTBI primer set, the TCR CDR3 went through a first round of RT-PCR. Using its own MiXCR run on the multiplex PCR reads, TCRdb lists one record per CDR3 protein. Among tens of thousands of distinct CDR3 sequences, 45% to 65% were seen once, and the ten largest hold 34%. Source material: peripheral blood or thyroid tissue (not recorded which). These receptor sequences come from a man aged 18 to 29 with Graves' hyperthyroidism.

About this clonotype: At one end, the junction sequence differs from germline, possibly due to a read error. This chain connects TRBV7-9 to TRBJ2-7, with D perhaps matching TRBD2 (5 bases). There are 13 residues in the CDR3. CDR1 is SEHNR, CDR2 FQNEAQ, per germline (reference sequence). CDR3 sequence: CASSQLNRGEQYF. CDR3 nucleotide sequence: TGCGCCAGCAGCCAACTAAACCGGGGCGAGCAGTACTTC. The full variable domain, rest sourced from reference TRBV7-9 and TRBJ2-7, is DTGVSQNPRHKITKRGQNVTFRCDPISEHNRLYWYRQTLGQGPEFLTYFQNEAQLEKSRLLSDRFSAERPKGSFSTLEIQRTEQGDSAMYLCASSQLNRGEQYFGPGTRLTVT.

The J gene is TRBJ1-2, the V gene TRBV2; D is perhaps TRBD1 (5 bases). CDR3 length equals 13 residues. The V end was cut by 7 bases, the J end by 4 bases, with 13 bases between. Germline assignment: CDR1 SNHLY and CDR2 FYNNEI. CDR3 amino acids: CASMGQSSYGYTF. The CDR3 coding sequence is TGTGCCAGCATGGGGCAGTCTAGCTATGGCTACACCTTC.

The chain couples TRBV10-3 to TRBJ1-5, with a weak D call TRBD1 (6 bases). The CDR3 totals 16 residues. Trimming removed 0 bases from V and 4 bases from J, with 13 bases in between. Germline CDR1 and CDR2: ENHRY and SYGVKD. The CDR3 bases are TGTGCCATCAGTGAGTCGGGGTTCAGGGGAAATCAGCCCCAGCATTTT. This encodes CAISESGFRGNQPQHF.

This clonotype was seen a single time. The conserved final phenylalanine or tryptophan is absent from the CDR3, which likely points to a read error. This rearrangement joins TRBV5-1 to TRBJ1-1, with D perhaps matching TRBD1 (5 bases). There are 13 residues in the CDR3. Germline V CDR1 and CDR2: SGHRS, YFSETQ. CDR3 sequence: CASNQGQNTEAFL. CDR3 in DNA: TGCGCCAGCAATCAGGGCCAGAACACCGAAGCTTTCCTT.

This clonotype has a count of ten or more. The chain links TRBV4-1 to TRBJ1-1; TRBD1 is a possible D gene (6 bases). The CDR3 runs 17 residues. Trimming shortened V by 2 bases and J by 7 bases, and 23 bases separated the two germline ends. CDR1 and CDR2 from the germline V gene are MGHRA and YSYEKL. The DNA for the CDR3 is TGCGCCAGCAGCCAAACAGGGAGTTGGCCCAAGGTCAGTGAAGCTTTCTTT. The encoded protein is CASSQTGSWPKVSEAFF.

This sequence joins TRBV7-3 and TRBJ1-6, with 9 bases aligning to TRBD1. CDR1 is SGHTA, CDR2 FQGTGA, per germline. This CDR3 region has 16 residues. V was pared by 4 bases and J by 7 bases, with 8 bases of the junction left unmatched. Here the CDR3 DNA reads TGTGCCAGCAGCTACAGGGGGCAGGGGGCGAATTCACCCCTCCACTTT. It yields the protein CASSYRGQGANSPLHF.

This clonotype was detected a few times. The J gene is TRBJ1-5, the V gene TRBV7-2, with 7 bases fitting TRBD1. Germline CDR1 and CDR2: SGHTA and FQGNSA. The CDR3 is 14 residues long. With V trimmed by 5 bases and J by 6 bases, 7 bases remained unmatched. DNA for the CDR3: TGTGCCAGCAGCCCGGGGACAGCGGGTCAGCCCCAGCATTTT. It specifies CASSPGTAGQPQHF.

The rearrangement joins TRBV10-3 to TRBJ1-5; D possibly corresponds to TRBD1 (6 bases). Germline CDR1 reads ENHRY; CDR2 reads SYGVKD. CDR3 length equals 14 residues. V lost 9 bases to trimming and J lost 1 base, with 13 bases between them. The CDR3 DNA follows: TGTGCCATAGGACAGACCGAGAGCAATCAGCCCCAGCATTTT. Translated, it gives CAIGQTESNQPQHF.

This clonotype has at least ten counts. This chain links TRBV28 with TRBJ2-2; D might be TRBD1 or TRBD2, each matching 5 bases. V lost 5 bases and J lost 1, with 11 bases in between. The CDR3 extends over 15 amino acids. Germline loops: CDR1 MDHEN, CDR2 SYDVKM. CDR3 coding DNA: TGTGCCAGCAGTCGGGACGCCATGAACACCGGGGAGCTGTTTTTT. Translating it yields CASSRDAMNTGELFF.

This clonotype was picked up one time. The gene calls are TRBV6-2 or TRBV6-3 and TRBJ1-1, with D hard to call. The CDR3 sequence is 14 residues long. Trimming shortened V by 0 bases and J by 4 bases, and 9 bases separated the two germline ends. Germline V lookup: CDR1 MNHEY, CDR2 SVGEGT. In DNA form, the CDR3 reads TGTGCCAGCAGTTACTCGAAGTGGGGCACTGAAGCTTTCTTT. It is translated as CASSYSKWGTEAFF.

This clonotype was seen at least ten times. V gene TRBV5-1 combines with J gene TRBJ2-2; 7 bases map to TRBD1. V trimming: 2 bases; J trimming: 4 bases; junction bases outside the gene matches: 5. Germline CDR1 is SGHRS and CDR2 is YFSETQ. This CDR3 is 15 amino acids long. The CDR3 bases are TGCGCCAGCAGCTTTAGGGGGCGCGGCACCGGGGAGCTGTTTTTT. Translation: CASSFRGRGTGELFF.

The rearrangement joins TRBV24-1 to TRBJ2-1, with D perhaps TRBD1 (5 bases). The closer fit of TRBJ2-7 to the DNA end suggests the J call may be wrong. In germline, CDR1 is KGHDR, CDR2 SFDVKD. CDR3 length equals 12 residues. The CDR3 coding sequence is TGTGCCACCAGTGTTAGGGGCAACGAGCAGTACTTC. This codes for CATSVRGNEQYF.

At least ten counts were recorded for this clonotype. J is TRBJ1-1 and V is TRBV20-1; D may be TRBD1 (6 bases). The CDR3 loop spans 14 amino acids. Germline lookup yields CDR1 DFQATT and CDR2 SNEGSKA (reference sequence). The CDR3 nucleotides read TGCAGCCTCGGGGGGGGCAACTGGAACACTGAAGCTTTCTTT. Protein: CSLGGGNWNTEAFF.

The CDR3 here is CSVEAGRIEQYF. CDR3 DNA sequence: TGCAGCGTTGAGGCGGGAAGGATCGAGCAGTACTTC. The chain is built from TRBV29-1 and TRBJ2-7; perhaps TRBD2 as D (6 bases). The germline V gene encodes CDR1 SQVTM and CDR2 ANQGSEA. This CDR3 region has 12 residues. V was pared by 3 bases and J by 6 bases, with 12 bases between.

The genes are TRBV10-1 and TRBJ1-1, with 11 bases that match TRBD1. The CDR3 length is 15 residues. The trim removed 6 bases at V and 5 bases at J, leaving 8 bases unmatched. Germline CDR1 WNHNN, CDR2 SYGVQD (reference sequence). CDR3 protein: CASRGQGGLRTEAFF. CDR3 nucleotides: TGCGCCAGCAGGGGACAGGGGGGCCTACGGACTGAAGCTTTCTTT.

CDR3 protein: CASSEYGGRGNTIYF. DNA for the CDR3: TGTGCCAGCAGTGAATATGGGGGTCGAGGAAACACCATATATTTT. This rearrangement joins TRBV25-1 to TRBJ1-3, with a tentative D call TRBD1 (5 bases). The germline gives CDR1 MGHDK, CDR2 SYGVNS. The CDR3 spans 15 residues. Deletions cut 0 bases from V and 4 bases from J, with 10 bases between.

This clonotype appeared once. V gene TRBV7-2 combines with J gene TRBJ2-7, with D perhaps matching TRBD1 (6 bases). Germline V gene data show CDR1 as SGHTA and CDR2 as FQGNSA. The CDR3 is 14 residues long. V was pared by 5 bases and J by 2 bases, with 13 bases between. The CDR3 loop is CASSVQGGAYEQYF. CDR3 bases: TGTGCCAGCAGCGTACAGGGTGGGGCCTACGAGCAGTACTTC.

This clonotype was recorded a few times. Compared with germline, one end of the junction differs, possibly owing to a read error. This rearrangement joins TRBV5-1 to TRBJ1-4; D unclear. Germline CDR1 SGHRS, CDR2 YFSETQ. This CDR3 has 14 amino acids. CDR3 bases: TGCGCCAGCAGCCCCTCCTCAACTTATGAAAAACTGTTTTTT. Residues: CASSPSSTYEKLFF.

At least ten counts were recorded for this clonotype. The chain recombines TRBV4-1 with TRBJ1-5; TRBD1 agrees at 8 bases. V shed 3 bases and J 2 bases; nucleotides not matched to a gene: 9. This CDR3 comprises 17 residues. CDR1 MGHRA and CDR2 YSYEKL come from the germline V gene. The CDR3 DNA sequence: TGCGCCAGCAGCCAGGGGTGGACAGGGTGGCGCAATCAGCCCCAGCATTTT. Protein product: CASSQGWTGWRNQPQHF.

CDR3 protein: CASSSLVAPEAFF. The CDR3 region has the DNA TGTGCCAGCAGCTCCCTGGTCGCGCCCGAAGCTTTCTTT. The chain recombines TRBV7-9 with TRBJ1-1; D remains unclear. CDR1 SEHNR and CDR2 FQNEAQ come from the germline V gene (reference sequence). This CDR3 contains 13 residues. The V gene lost 4 bases and the J gene lost 8 bases, with 14 bases spanning the gap.